The clone carrying this T cell receptor (beta chain) has more than one count but fewer than ten. The data derive from a study of blood T cell repertoires in COVID-19. Across the study: PBMCs, B-cell-depleted T cells, or T cells were the source of the cDNA or gDNA that made up the material.

Authors' processing steps: Nucleated cell number was recorded as an estimate derived from reference gene primer amplification. Repertoires were generated with immunoSEQ multiplex PCR, while TCRdb's copy carries only in-frame clones and drops some. D and trimming were read from the DNA, whereas the V and J calls and clone size are those reported in that table. The data show about 180,000 clones, with roughly 80% seen just once and roughly a sixth held by the top ten. The recovered donors of Cohort 3 showed two negative PCRs, clearance, or symptom resolution. The germline V and J ends were trimmed by 3 bases and 2 bases, with 8 bases remaining between them. Germline values: CDR1 SQVTM, CDR2 ANQGSEA. The CDR3 extends over 13 amino acids.

V usage is TRBV29-1 and J usage is TRBJ1-5; the D gene is possibly TRBD1 (5 bases). The TCR was taken from a woman aged 45 to 65 who had recovered from COVID-19. Sequencing used PBMCs or T cells enriched from blood (not recorded which). Here the CDR3 reads CSVETERNQPQHF. CDR3 sequence (DNA): TGCAGCGTTGAGACAGAGCGCAATCAGCCCCAGCATTTT.